These 15 T cell receptor beta chains came from one sample sequenced in a study of blood T cell repertoires in COVID-19. The protocol was immunoSEQ multiplex PCR, while the TCRdb copy is restricted to in-frame clones and leaves out a portion. Of hundreds of thousands of clones listed, about nine tenths are singletons. Sequencing used peripheral blood. The receptors stem from a woman under 40 with active or convalescent COVID-19.

The rearrangement joins TRBV5-6 to TRBJ1-2; 11 bases line up with TRBD1. The J segment lost 8 bases and the V segment lost 3 bases, leaving 6 bases of the junction unmatched. The germline V gene has CDR1 SGHDT and CDR2 YYEEEE. The CDR3 is made up of 14 amino acids. The CDR3 DNA is TGTGCCAGCAGCTGGGGACAGGGGGTCGTAGGCTACACCTTC. It translates to CASSWGQGVVGYTF.

V is TRBV7-2 and J is TRBJ1-5, with 9 bases that match TRBD1. Trimming cost V 2 bases and J 3 bases; bases outside gene matches: 5. Germline assignment: CDR1 SGHTA and CDR2 FQGNSA. The CDR3 loop spans 16 amino acids. The CDR3 DNA is TGTGCCAGCAGCTTACTGGGACAGGGAGTCAATCAGCCCCAGCATTTT. Translated: CASSLLGQGVNQPQHF. Full variable domain (missing parts from reference TRBV7-2 and TRBJ1-5): GAGVSQSPSNKVTEKGKDVELRCDPISGHTALYWYRQSLGQGLEFLIYFQGNSAPDKSGLPSDRFSAERTGGSVSTLTIQRTQQEDSAVYLCASSLLGQGVNQPQHFGDGTRLSIL.

This chain connects TRBV12-3 or TRBV12-4 to TRBJ1-3, with D hard to call. The CDR3 loop spans 13 amino acids. V dropped 6 bases and J dropped 2 bases, with 8 bases sitting between them. CDR3 nucleotides: TGTGCCAGCAGCATAGACACTGGAAACACCATATATTTT. As protein: CASSIDTGNTIYF.

J is TRBJ2-3 and V is TRBV4-1; D may be TRBD1 (5 bases). CDR1 MGHRA and CDR2 YSYEKL come from the germline V gene. CDR3 length: 13 amino acids. Trimming left V 0 bases short and J 6 bases short, with 7 bases between. CDR3 sequence reads: CASSQEAGDTQYF. The CDR3 DNA reads TGCGCCAGCAGCCAAGAAGCAGGGGATACGCAGTATTTT.

The chain is built from TRBV7-9 and TRBJ2-2; TRBD1 aligns across 9 bases. The CDR3 consists of 16 residues. V was clipped by 2 bases and J by 4 bases; unmatched bases: 5. Germline V gene lookup returns CDR1 SEHNR and CDR2 FQNEAQ (reference sequence). The CDR3, as DNA: TGTGCCAGCAGCTTATATCCGGGACAGGGCACCGGGGAGCTGTTTTTT. It encodes CASSLYPGQGTGELFF.

This clone came up once. The chain uses TRBV2 and TRBJ2-5; 10 bases line up with TRBD2. Germline-derived CDR1 and CDR2 are SNHLY and FYNNEI. After removal of 6 bases from V and 7 bases from J, the junction contained 14 bases not matched to a gene. There are 16 residues in the CDR3. The CDR3 sequence: CASSLAGAQPSGTQYF. The CDR3 nucleotides are TGTGCCAGCAGCCTAGCGGGGGCCCAACCTTCGGGGACCCAGTACTTC.

The chain links TRBV30 to TRBJ1-2, with D possibly TRBD1 on 6 matching bases. Deletions cut 4 bases from V and 4 bases from J, with 13 bases between. CDR1 and CDR2 from the germline V gene are GTSNPN and SVGIG (reference sequence). The CDR3 totals 13 residues. The CDR3 sequence: CAWKKDSFYGYTF. The CDR3 DNA reads as TGTGCCTGGAAAAAGGACAGCTTCTATGGCTACACCTTC.

This chain joins TRBV5-1 and TRBJ1-2; TRBD1 matches at 10 bases. Germline V lookup: CDR1 SGHRS, CDR2 YFSETQ. CDR3 length: 14 amino acids. V lost 4 bases and J lost 2; bases outside the gene matches: 2. The CDR3 spells CASSTGQGNYGYTF. The CDR3 DNA reads as TGCGCCAGCAGCACGGGACAGGGGAACTATGGCTACACCTTC.

The CDR3 loop is CASTGGIPGNTIYF. The CDR3 DNA sequence: TGTGCCTCCACTGGCGGTATTCCTGGAAACACCATATATTTT. The rearrangement links TRBV19 to TRBJ1-3, with D hard to call. The germline gives CDR1 LNHDA, CDR2 SQIVND (reference sequence). This CDR3 contains 14 residues. The ends were cut back, 11 bases at V and 2 bases at J, with 16 bases in the middle. Full variable domain (remainder filled in from reference TRBV19 and TRBJ1-3): DGGITQSPKYLFRKEGQNVTLSCEQNLNHDAMYWYRQDPGQGLRLIYYSQIVNDFQKGDIAEGYSVSREKKESFPLTVTSAQKNPTAFYLCASTGGIPGNTIYFGEGSWLTVV.

The genes are TRBV4-1 and TRBJ1-6; 8 positions agree with TRBD1. Trimming took 1 base from V and 13 from J; bases not matched to a gene: 6. Germline V gene lookup returns CDR1 MGHRA and CDR2 YSYEKL. CDR3 length: 14 amino acids. The CDR3 DNA reads TGCGCCAGCAGCCAAGGACAGGGGCTCGGCCCCCTCCACTTT. Protein: CASSQGQGLGPLHF.

This rearrangement joins TRBV18 to TRBJ2-2, with TRBD2 matching 8 bases. Germline CDR1 and CDR2: KGHSH and LQKENI. The CDR3 is made up of 15 amino acids. With V trimmed by 3 bases and J by 4 bases, 4 bases remained unmatched. CDR3 sequence reads: CASSPAGGGTGELFF. DNA for the CDR3: TGTGCCAGCTCACCCGCGGGAGGTGGCACCGGGGAGCTGTTTTTT.

This clone was found once. J is TRBJ2-5 and V is TRBV29-1; possible D gene TRBD1, 5 bases. The CDR3 covers 14 residues. The germline V and J ends were trimmed by 6 bases and 1 base, with 15 bases remaining between them. Germline CDR1 SQVTM, CDR2 ANQGSEA. The CDR3 is CSVLPGPFQETQYF. The DNA of the CDR3 is TGCAGCGTCCTACCAGGGCCGTTCCAAGAGACCCAGTACTTC.

This clone was recorded at least ten times. The gene calls are TRBV19 and TRBJ2-5; unclear D gene. V lost 3 bases and J lost 5, with 4 bases in between. Germline V CDR1 and CDR2: LNHDA, SQIVND (reference sequence). CDR3 size: 11 residues. The chain's CDR3 is CASSIMETQYF. CDR3 in DNA: TGTGCCAGTAGTATTATGGAGACCCAGTACTTC.

The rearrangement joins TRBV3-1 (or the pseudogene TRBV3-2) to TRBJ1-1; D not resolved. The CDR3 consists of 14 residues. Trimming took 4 bases from V and 1 from J, leaving 10 bases between them. Germline CDR1 and CDR2: LGHDT and YNNKEL (reference sequence). For the CDR3, the DNA is TGTGCCAGCAGCCCGAGGGTGGGGAACACTGAAGCTTTCTTT. Residues: CASSPRVGNTEAFF.

The chain uses TRBV6-5 and TRBJ2-3; no definite D call. This CDR3 has 13 amino acids. The germline gives CDR1 MNHEY, CDR2 SVGAGI. V lost 5 bases and J 1 base, leaving 7 bases between the germline ends. CDR3 loop: CASSPIGTDTQYF. The CDR3 DNA follows: TGTGCCAGCAGTCCCATTGGCACAGATACGCAGTATTTT.